Presented here are 21 T cell receptor beta chains from one specimen sequenced in a study of blood T cell repertoires in COVID-19. Using immunoSEQ multiplex PCR, the repertoire was profiled, and TCRdb retains in-frame clones only, with some absent. This table holds fewer than 400,000 clones, roughly 89% found once. The specimen sequenced was PBMCs or T cells enriched from blood (not recorded which). The origin of the receptors is a woman aged 18-30 years who had recovered from COVID-19.

The chain is built from TRBV5-6 and TRBJ1-5; the D is unclear. CDR1 is SGHDT and CDR2 is YYEEEE in the germline V gene. The CDR3 is made up of 15 amino acids. Deletions cut 2 bases from V and 0 bases from J, with 9 bases between. The CDR3 coding sequence is TGTGCCAGCAGCTTAAACTCCTATAGCAATCAGCCCCAGCATTTT. This encodes CASSLNSYSNQPQHF. The full variable domain, rest sourced from reference TRBV5-6 and TRBJ1-5, is DAGVTQSPTHLIKTRGQQVTLRCSPKSGHDTVSWYQQALGQGPQFIFQYYEEEERQRGNFPDRFSGHQFPNYSSELNVNALLLGDSALYLCASSLNSYSNQPQHFGDGTRLSIL.

V is TRBV28 and J is TRBJ1-5, with TRBD1 identical over 12 bases. In germline, CDR1 is MDHEN, CDR2 SYDVKM. The CDR3 loop spans 15 amino acids. Trimming removed 5 bases from V and 6 bases from J; junction bases left unmatched: 5. The DNA of the CDR3 is TGTGCCAGCAGTCTAGGGACAGGGGGCTTTCAGCCCCAGCATTTT. Its protein is CASSLGTGGFQPQHF.

The V and J genes are TRBV28 and TRBJ2-5; 10 nucleotides align to TRBD2. V shed 3 bases and J 0 bases; nucleotides not matched to a gene: 4. Germline CDR1 MDHEN, CDR2 SYDVKM. This CDR3 comprises 16 residues. The DNA of the CDR3 is TGTGCCAGCAGTTTCGGTAGCGGGGGGTACCAAGAGACCCAGTACTTC. Residues: CASSFGSGGYQETQYF.

This rearrangement joins TRBV20-1 to TRBJ2-7; D may be TRBD2 (6 bases). The germline V and J ends were trimmed by 7 bases and 5 bases, with 12 bases remaining between them. The CDR3 is 11 residues long. Germline CDR1 and CDR2: DFQATT and SNEGSKA (reference sequence). CDR3 protein: CSGLALDEQYF. CDR3 sequence (DNA): TGCAGTGGGCTAGCGCTAGACGAGCAGTACTTC.

V is TRBV7-2 and J is TRBJ1-4; 9 bases agree with TRBD1. This CDR3 has 14 residues. V gave up 4 bases and J gave up 7 bases; unmatched junction bases: 4. CDR1 is SGHTA and CDR2 is FQGNSA in the germline V gene. In nucleotides, the CDR3 is TGTGCCAGCAGCTCACAGGGGGCCGGTGAAAAACTGTTTTTT. Translated: CASSSQGAGEKLFF.

The J gene is TRBJ1-2, the V gene TRBV27; 7 bases line up with TRBD1. The CDR3 has 13 amino acids. Germline loops: CDR1 MNHEY, CDR2 SMNVEV (reference sequence). V shed 4 bases, J shed 7 bases, and the junction held 6 bases outside the gene matches. CDR3 coding DNA: TGTGCCAGCAGTTCTGACAGGGTCGGTGGCTACACCTTC. This gives the protein CASSSDRVGGYTF.

The gene calls are TRBV19 and TRBJ2-5; the match to TRBD1 covers 7 bases. The CDR3 runs to 15 residues. Germline V CDR1 and CDR2: LNHDA, SQIVND (reference sequence). After removal of 3 bases from V and 1 base from J, the junction contained 5 bases not matched to a gene. The CDR3 nucleotides read TGTGCCAGTAGTATGGGGACAGTAGTCCAAGAGACCCAGTACTTC. Encoded protein: CASSMGTVVQETQYF.

The genes are TRBV7-7 and TRBJ2-1; perhaps TRBD2 as D (5 bases). Germline assignment: CDR1 SSHAT and CDR2 FNYEAQ (reference sequence). The CDR3 spans 13 residues. V was cut by 5 bases and J by 7 bases, with 12 bases left in between. This chain's CDR3 is CASSLSSGNEQFF. In DNA form, the CDR3 reads TGTGCCAGCAGCCTTTCATCGGGAAATGAGCAGTTCTTC. The whole variable domain, filled in from reference TRBV7-7 and TRBJ2-1, reads GAGVSQSPRYKVTKRGQDVTLRCDPISSHATLYWYQQALGQGPEFLTYFNYEAQPDKSGLPSDRFSAERPEGSISTLTIQRTEQRDSAMYRCASSLSSGNEQFFGPGTRLTVL.

The chain recombines TRBV6-5 with TRBJ2-7; D is ambiguous. The V end was cut by 2 bases, the J end by 3 bases, with 11 bases between. The CDR3 has 14 residues. CDR1 and CDR2 (germline): MNHEY, SVGAGI. This chain's CDR3 is CASSYSDGNYEQYF. The DNA of the CDR3 is TGTGCCAGCAGTTACAGCGACGGAAACTACGAGCAGTACTTC.

This chain joins TRBV28 and TRBJ2-5; 10 bases match TRBD1. The CDR3 length is 18 residues. Trimming took 7 bases from V and 5 from J; bases not matched to a gene: 19. Per germline, CDR1 MDHEN and CDR2 SYDVKM. The CDR3 here is CASTWARTRTGGWETQYF. The CDR3, as DNA: TGTGCCAGCACCTGGGCTCGAACCCGGACAGGGGGGTGGGAGACCCAGTACTTC.

Only a few counts were recorded for this clone. This chain joins TRBV9 and TRBJ1-1, with D hard to call. V was clipped by 0 bases and J by 0 bases, with 9 bases between them. The germline CDR1 and CDR2 sequences are SGDLS and YYNGEE. This CDR3 spans 15 amino acids. The CDR3 region has the DNA TGTGCCAGCAGCGTAGGGCAAGTAATGAACACTGAAGCTTTCTTT. Its translation: CASSVGQVMNTEAFF.

V and J are TRBV2 and TRBJ2-3, with a tentative D call TRBD1 (6 bases). Germline V CDR1 and CDR2: SNHLY, FYNNEI. The CDR3 extends over 15 amino acids. V was cut by 5 bases and J by 0 bases, with 12 bases left in between. CDR3 coding DNA: TGTGCCAGCAGTAGGGCAGGGGCTAGCACAGATACGCAGTATTTT. As protein: CASSRAGASTDTQYF.

The sample holds a few counts of this clone. The V gene is TRBV30, the J gene TRBJ1-3; 7 positions match TRBD1. V lost 7 bases, J lost 0 bases, and 6 bases stayed unmatched. The CDR3 runs to 14 residues. Germline CDR1 GTSNPN, CDR2 SVGIG (reference sequence). CDR3 sequence reads: CASGQLTSGNTIYF. CDR3 nucleotide sequence: TGTGCCTCGGGACAGCTCACCTCTGGAAACACCATATATTTT.

The chain is built from TRBV5-1 and TRBJ2-2; a possible D gene is TRBD2 (6 bases). This CDR3 has 19 residues. CDR1 and CDR2 from the germline V gene are SGHRS and YFSETQ. V was clipped by 0 bases and J by 0 bases, with 18 bases between them. The CDR3 region has the DNA TGCGCCAGCAGCTTGGCGCGGCAGGGAGGCGAGGCGAACACCGGGGAGCTGTTTTTT. Its translation is CASSLARQGGEANTGELFF.

The rearrangement uses TRBV11-3 and TRBJ1-1; perhaps TRBD1 as D (6 bases). The CDR3 is 14 amino acids. Germline V gives CDR1 SGHNT, CDR2 YENEEA. V was trimmed by 5 bases and J by 1 base, leaving 11 bases between them. CDR3 sequence: CASSQQGSNTEAFF. CDR3 DNA: TGTGCCAGCAGCCAACAGGGATCGAACACTGAAGCTTTCTTT. Full variable domain (missing parts from reference TRBV11-3 and TRBJ1-1): EAGVVQSPRYKIIEKKQPVAFWCNPISGHNTLYWYLQNLGQGPELLIRYENEEAVDDSQLPKDRFSAERLKGVDSTLKIQPAELGDSAVYLCASSQQGSNTEAFFGQGTRLTVV.

CDR3: CASSLLSRRGPETQYF. In DNA, the CDR3 is TGTGCCAGCAGTCTTCTATCGCGGCGGGGGCCGGAGACCCAGTACTTC. The chain links TRBV11-2 to TRBJ2-5, with a tentative D call TRBD2 (7 bases). The length of the CDR3 is 16 residues. Trimming removed 6 bases at V and 5 bases at J, with 22 bases between. The germline V gene encodes CDR1 SGHAT and CDR2 FQNNGV.

To note about this clone: The sample carries other DNA sequences with the same CDR3. The chain joins TRBV5-1 to TRBJ2-1; TRBD2 might be the D (6 bases). CDR3 length: 15 amino acids. Trimming took 1 base from V and 5 from J, leaving 13 bases between them. Germline CDR1 and CDR2: SGHRS and YFSETQ. The DNA of the CDR3 is TGCGCCAGCAGCTTGCTTGATGGAGGGGACAATGAGCAGTTCTTC. Residues: CASSLLDGGDNEQFF.

The chain recombines TRBV28 with TRBJ1-5; 10 bases align to TRBD1. This CDR3 contains 14 residues. V lost 5 bases, J lost 6 bases, and 4 bases stayed unmatched. Germline assignment: CDR1 MDHEN and CDR2 SYDVKM. The CDR3 protein is CASSRTGGFQPQHF. The CDR3 DNA is TGTGCCAGCAGTCGGACAGGGGGGTTTCAGCCCCAGCATTTT.

V usage is TRBV5-6 and J usage is TRBJ2-7; maybe TRBD1 (6 bases). Germline V gives CDR1 SGHDT, CDR2 YYEEEE. The CDR3 spans 14 residues. V lost 3 bases and J lost 1, with 11 bases in between. The CDR3 DNA sequence: TGTGCCAGCAGCTGGGGCGGACAGTCCTACGAGCAGTACTTC. Its translation: CASSWGGQSYEQYF.

The chain uses TRBV6-5 and TRBJ1-2, with 7 bases lining up with TRBD1. Trimming removed 6 bases from V and 4 bases from J; junction bases left unmatched: 8. The CDR3 is 14 residues long. CDR1 and CDR2 (germline): MNHEY, SVGAGI. The CDR3 loop reads CASRPPGQFYGYTF. The CDR3 coding sequence is TGTGCCAGCAGACCGCCGGGACAGTTCTATGGCTACACCTTC.

The genes are TRBV19 and TRBJ1-5, with a tentative D call TRBD1 (5 bases). There are 13 residues in the CDR3. Looked up from germline, CDR1 is LNHDA and CDR2 is SQIVND (reference sequence). Trimming took off 9 bases at V and 7 bases at J, with 16 bases between the two ends. Here the CDR3 DNA reads TGTGCCAGCGGGTGGGGGGAGAGGCAGCCCCAGCATTTT. Protein product: CASGWGERQPQHF.